The 9 T cell receptor beta chains listed next were all sequenced from one sample in a study of Tregs in tolerant kidney transplant recipients. The nonmyeloablative bone marrow transplants came from related graft donors, with transient mixed chimerism. Only in-frame clones appear in the TCRdb table, and some are missing; sequencing was by immunoSEQ multiplex PCR. The top ten clones hold 3.8% of a sample with 65,000 or so clones, more than 75% of them seen once. Sample: CD4+ T cells from blood (PBMCs), taken 6 months after the transplant. These receptors came from a human patient who received a combined kidney and bone marrow transplant. T cells may partly derive from the graft donor.

This CDR3 reads CASSLEAGTSGAGTQYF. The CDR3 region has the DNA TGTGCCAGCAGCTTAGAAGCCGGGACTAGCGGGGCAGGGACCCAGTACTTC. The rearrangement joins TRBV7-8 to TRBJ2-5; 13 bases are a match to TRBD2. CDR1 SGHVS and CDR2 FQNEAQ come from the germline V gene. V trimming: 1 base; J trimming: 7 bases; junction bases outside the gene matches: 9. The CDR3 contains 17 residues.

The chain carries TRBV29-1 and TRBJ1-2; possibly TRBD1 for D (6 bases). This CDR3 spans 14 amino acids. Germline V lookup: CDR1 SQVTM, CDR2 ANQGSEA. V was cut by 3 bases and J by 1 base, with 12 bases left in between. The DNA for the CDR3 is TGCAGCGTTGACAGGGGACGGTATAACTATGGCTACACCTTC. It yields the protein CSVDRGRYNYGYTF. Variable domain in full (rest from reference TRBV29-1 and TRBJ1-2): SAVISQKPSRDICQRGTSLTIQCQVDSQVTMMFWYRQQPGQSLTLIATANQGSEATYESGFVIDKFPISRPNLTFSTLTVSNMSPEDSSIYLCSVDRGRYNYGYTFGSGTRLTVV.

The genes are TRBV29-1 and TRBJ2-3; 7 nucleotides agree with TRBD2. The trim removed 4 bases at V and 4 bases at J, leaving 5 bases unmatched. Germline CDR1 and CDR2: SQVTM and ANQGSEA. The CDR3 is 13 amino acids. CDR3 amino acids: CSVGTAGADTQYF. The CDR3 region has the DNA TGCAGCGTTGGAACTGCGGGAGCAGATACGCAGTATTTT.

V and J are TRBV28 and TRBJ1-1; a weak D match, TRBD1 (5 bases). The germline gives CDR1 MDHEN, CDR2 SYDVKM. V was cut by 4 bases and J by 1 base, with 16 bases left in between. The CDR3 loop spans 16 amino acids. This CDR3 reads CASSSHSPTENTEAFF. For the CDR3, the DNA is TGTGCCAGCAGTTCCCACTCACCGACAGAGAACACTGAAGCTTTCTTT.

This clone has more than one count but fewer than ten. V usage is TRBV7-2 and J usage is TRBJ2-7; TRBD2 agrees at 15 bases. V trimming: 0 bases; J trimming: 6 bases; junction bases outside the gene matches: 9. CDR1 is SGHTA, CDR2 FQGNSA, per germline. The CDR3 spans 18 residues. CDR3 coding DNA: TGTGCCAGCAGCTTAGCGTGGGGACTAGCGGGGGGTCCCGGCGAGCAGTACTTC. Translated, it gives CASSLAWGLAGGPGEQYF. Using reference TRBV7-2 and TRBJ2-7 for the parts outside the CDR3, the full variable domain is GAGVSQSPSNKVTEKGKDVELRCDPISGHTALYWYRQSLGQGLEFLIYFQGNSAPDKSGLPSDRFSAERTGGSVSTLTIQRTQQEDSAVYLCASSLAWGLAGGPGEQYFGPGTRLTVT.

This rearrangement joins TRBV4-2 to TRBJ1-5; 7 bases are a match to TRBD1. Germline V CDR1 and CDR2: LGHNA, YNFKEQ. The CDR3 has 16 amino acids. V lost 3 bases and J lost 1; bases outside the gene matches: 6. The CDR3 DNA sequence: TGTGCCAGCAGCCAGATAGACAGGGAAAGCAATCAGCCCCAGCATTTT. It translates to CASSQIDRESNQPQHF.

The chain joins TRBV11-2 to TRBJ1-2, with D perhaps TRBD1 (5 bases). Germline values: CDR1 SGHAT, CDR2 FQNNGV. V lost 2 bases and J 2 bases, leaving 9 bases between the germline ends. The CDR3 is 14 amino acids. CDR3 sequence reads: CASSLYSGNYGYTF. In DNA, the CDR3 is TGTGCCAGCAGCTTATATTCAGGGAACTATGGCTACACCTTC. Complete variable domain (other parts from reference TRBV11-2 and TRBJ1-2): EAGVAQSPRYKIIEKRQSVAFWCNPISGHATLYWYQQILGQGPKLLIQFQNNGVVDDSQLPKDRFSAERLKGVDSTLKIQPAKLEDSAVYLCASSLYSGNYGYTFGSGTRLTVV.

V gene TRBV28 combines with J gene TRBJ1-1; tentative D call: TRBD1 (5 bases). V lost 9 bases, J lost 2 bases, and 16 bases lay in between. The length of the CDR3 is 14 residues. In germline, CDR1 is MDHEN, CDR2 SYDVKM. The CDR3 loop is CASKIQGGNTEAFF. The DNA for the CDR3 is TGTGCCAGTAAAATCCAGGGAGGAAACACTGAAGCTTTCTTT. The variable domain in full, with the rest retrieved from reference TRBV28 and TRBJ1-1, is DVKVTQSSRYLVKRTGEKVFLECVQDMDHENMFWYRQDPGLGLRLIYFSYDVKMKEKGDIPEGYSVSREKKERFSLILESASTNQTSMYLCASKIQGGNTEAFFGQGTRLTVV.

The chain links TRBV18 to TRBJ1-2; 9 positions agree with TRBD1. V was pared by 6 bases and J by 1 base, with 3 bases of the junction left unmatched. The CDR3 is made up of 14 amino acids. Germline CDR1 is KGHSH and CDR2 is LQKENI. The CDR3 DNA is TGTGCCAGCTCGTCGGACAGGGGTAACTATGGCTACACCTTC. It translates to CASSSDRGNYGYTF.